This TCR beta chain stems from a study of blood T cell repertoires in COVID-19 (dated by TCRdb to 2020 to 2021). Describing the broader study: Collaborator samples came from the United States, Italy and Spain and covered acute and convalescent phases of COVID-19. The prospective study material was composed of cDNA or gDNA derived from T cells, B-cell-depleted T cells, or PBMCs. A freely available public database, intended as a resource for researchers studying the immune response to SARS-CoV-2, is where the repertoires were released. The dataset comprised deeply sampled blood TCRbeta repertoires from subjects exposed to, actively infected with, or recovered from COVID-19. Where available, HLA class I and class II types were taken from metadata supplied by the sample provider and were not determined by assay-based typing. The samples were drawn from the first 160 participants of the ongoing ImmuneRACE study and from 1,200 or so subjects provided by 6 global collaborators. A de-identified subject ID, COVID-19 status, age in years and sex were almost always included in the sample metadata. Study-wide conclusions, independent of this receptor: The quantity of clinical and demographic metadata differed by source and by participant and was supplied without curation.

By share, this clone ranks as large (0.1 to 1%). Its antigen target is currently unknown. Nothing much larger sits one base from this clone, and base qualities are not available. From cysteine to phenylalanine, the CDR3 is 15 amino acids long. CDR3 DNA only is kept here, 45 bases in frame from base 1. Sequences MRHNA (CDR1) and SNTAGT (CDR2) are obtained from the germline V gene. V gives up 6 bases and J gives up 4 bases, and the segment between their germline ends measures 15 bases. TCRbeta CDR3 regions were amplified from genomic DNA by means of the immunoSEQ Assay, a bias-controlled multiplex PCR. The study's own analysis went as follows. Nucleated cell counts per sample were estimated from amplification of reference gene primers within the assay. To quantify the absolute abundance of each unique TCRbeta CDR3 rearrangement, sequence reads were collapsed and filtered. Productive Simpson clonality was computed per sample as the square root of Simpson's diversity index over productive rearrangements. The clones in this table, taken by TCRdb from immuneACCESS, are in-frame only. Not every clone is retained; where verified, under half of the shortfall comes from an unresolved V gene, and the cause of the rest is unknown. Clone size and V and J calls were adopted from that table, with D and trimming inferred from the DNA. The sample contains tens of thousands of clones, around 81% of them found a single time. The ten largest clones take up more than 5.5% of the sample.

Each collaborating institution followed its own protocols to collect whole blood in K2EDTA tubes. Collaborator samples were shipped for TCRbeta analysis as frozen whole blood, isolated PBMCs, or DNA extracted from either sample type. The chain is encoded by TRBV6-4 joined to TRBJ2-2; perhaps TRBD1 is the D gene, with 5 bases matching. This clonotype was obtained from a man aged 55 to 70 with acute or convalescent COVID-19. Material: peripheral blood. At the DNA level, the sequence is TGTGCCAGCAGCGTCCAGGGTTCCAGCACCGGGGAGCTGTTTTTT. Translation gives CASSVQGSSTGELFF.